The 20 T cell receptor beta chains below all came from one sample that was sequenced in a study of cytomegalovirus exposure and HLA in healthy donors (dated by TCRdb to the late 2010s). The library was prepared using the immunoSEQ multiplex PCR assay. The multiplex PCR relied on a mix of 60 forward primers for TCR Vbeta segments and 13 reverse primers for TCR Jbeta segments. The source is immuneACCESS, and TCRdb retained only in-frame sequences with V and J called. Part of the clones is not carried over; for the studies checked, unresolved V genes explain less than half of this, and the remainder is unexplained. The sample profile shows 200,000 to 300,000 clones; around four fifths of them were found once. More than 1.5% of the sample is taken by the ten largest. Material: PBMCs. These receptors were collected from a middle-aged woman in good health and CMV-seropositive.

The chain combines TRBV29-1 with TRBJ1-1; D might be TRBD1 (5 bases). There are 15 residues in the CDR3. V shed 7 bases and J shed 1 base, with 19 bases lying between them. CDR1 and CDR2 from the germline V gene are SQVTM and ANQGSEA. CDR3 sequence (DNA): TGCAGCGCCTCCTTTGGGGGACTCACGAACACTGAAGCTTTCTTT. As protein: CSASFGGLTNTEAFF.

This clone was seen only a few times. The chain employs TRBV12-5 and TRBJ2-5; D not certain. This CDR3 spans 10 amino acids. Germline V gene sequence: CDR1 LGHNT, CDR2 FRNRAP. V was shortened by 4 bases and J by 9 bases, with 6 bases between the two germline ends. The CDR3 nucleotides are TGTGCTAGTGGTTCGCACTCCCAGTACTTC. Translated, it gives CASGSHSQYF.

V and J are TRBV6-5 and TRBJ2-7, with 7 bases fitting TRBD2. Germline-derived CDR1 and CDR2 are MNHEY and SVGAGI. With V trimmed by 10 bases and J by 4 bases, 16 bases remained unmatched. The length of the CDR3 is 15 residues. The CDR3 reads CATLDWASGKYEQYF. The CDR3 coding sequence is TGTGCCACCCTCGACTGGGCTAGCGGAAAATACGAGCAGTACTTC.

This clone was counted a single time. The J gene is TRBJ2-7, the V gene TRBV4-2; 11 nucleotides match TRBD2. The CDR3 is 17 amino acids. Trimming removed 0 bases from V and 2 bases from J; junction bases left unmatched: 6. Germline CDR1 LGHNA, CDR2 YNFKEQ. The CDR3 DNA follows: TGTGCCAGCAGCCAAGAATCGGAACTAGCGGGAGCCTACGAGCAGTACTTC. Its translation: CASSQESELAGAYEQYF.

This clone has more than one count but fewer than ten. V is TRBV9 and J is TRBJ2-3; D is possibly TRBD1 (5 bases). The V and J ends lost 0 bases and 5 bases respectively, with 10 bases between them. The CDR3 loop spans 14 amino acids. From germline, CDR1 is SGDLS and CDR2 YYNGEE. The CDR3 region is CASSVGGVLDTQYF. The CDR3 DNA follows: TGTGCCAGCAGCGTAGGGGGCGTCCTAGATACGCAGTATTTT.

This clone was detected only once. The chain joins TRBV28 to TRBJ1-2; D gene ambiguous. Trimming left V 8 bases short and J 2 bases short, with 6 bases between. The CDR3 has 11 residues. The germline CDR1 and CDR2 sequences are MDHEN and SYDVKM. CDR3 sequence: CASLRNYGYTF. DNA for the CDR3: TGTGCCAGCCTAAGAAACTATGGCTACACCTTC.

The chain employs TRBV29-1 and TRBJ2-7, with D uncertain. Germline lookup yields CDR1 SQVTM and CDR2 ANQGSEA. This CDR3 region has 11 residues. V lost 4 bases, J lost 1 base, and 5 bases lay in between. DNA of the CDR3: TGCAGCGTTGCGGAGTCCTACGAGCAGTACTTC. Translating gives CSVAESYEQYF.

The chain employs TRBV13 and TRBJ1-1; TRBD1 matches at 8 bases. In germline, CDR1 is PRHDT, CDR2 FYEKMQ (reference sequence). The CDR3 sequence is 14 residues long. The V gene end was trimmed by 5 bases and the J gene end by 4 bases; junction bases not matched to a gene: 6. In nucleotides, the CDR3 is TGTGCCAGCAGCCCGAGACAGGGGAGCACTGAAGCTTTCTTT. This gives the protein CASSPRQGSTEAFF.

This rearrangement joins TRBV7-9 to TRBJ2-5; 10 bases are a match to TRBD2. CDR1 is SEHNR, CDR2 FQNEAQ, per germline (reference sequence). V lost 3 bases and J lost 4; bases outside the gene matches: 5. The CDR3 extends over 15 amino acids. The DNA for the CDR3 is TGTGCCAGCAGCTTTCAACTAGCGGGAACAGAGACCCAGTACTTC. It yields the protein CASSFQLAGTETQYF.

The chain recombines TRBV6-5 with TRBJ2-1; 7 nucleotides agree with TRBD2. CDR3 length equals 15 residues. The junction had 8 bases not matched to a gene; V was cut back by 5 bases and J by 4 bases. Germline CDR1 is MNHEY and CDR2 is SVGAGI. CDR3 bases: TGTGCCAGCAGTCTACTAGCGCCCCCGTACAATGAGCAGTTCTTC. This encodes CASSLLAPPYNEQFF.

The rearrangement joins TRBV28 to TRBJ1-1; the match to TRBD1 covers 7 bases. The J segment lost 0 bases and the V segment lost 6 bases, leaving 4 bases of the junction unmatched. CDR1 MDHEN and CDR2 SYDVKM come from the germline V gene. The length of the CDR3 is 14 residues. CDR3 bases: TGTGCCAGCAGCGCCGGGACAGTGAACACTGAAGCTTTCTTT. It encodes CASSAGTVNTEAFF. Based on the CDR3 plus reference TRBV28 and TRBJ1-1, the full variable domain is DVKVTQSSRYLVKRTGEKVFLECVQDMDHENMFWYRQDPGLGLRLIYFSYDVKMKEKGDIPEGYSVSREKKERFSLILESASTNQTSMYLCASSAGTVNTEAFFGQGTRLTVV.

The genes are TRBV19 and TRBJ2-2, with a weak D call TRBD2 (5 bases). Germline V gene sequence: CDR1 LNHDA, CDR2 SQIVND (reference sequence). This CDR3 comprises 15 residues. The V and J ends lost 10 bases and 2 bases respectively, with 17 bases between them. The CDR3 spells CATPVGRANTGELFF. In nucleotides, the CDR3 is TGTGCCACCCCGGTCGGGCGGGCAAACACCGGGGAGCTGTTTTTT.

This rearrangement joins TRBV5-6 to TRBJ2-7; 10 bases match TRBD2. The V segment lost 5 bases and the J segment 7 bases; nucleotides outside the gene matches: 3. Germline CDR1 reads SGHDT; CDR2 reads YYEEEE. This CDR3 comprises 12 residues. CDR3 nucleotides: TGTGCCAGCAGTAGGACTAGCGGAGAGCAGTACTTC. The encoded protein is CASSRTSGEQYF.

This chain connects TRBV18 to TRBJ1-1; unclear D gene. Germline V gives CDR1 KGHSH, CDR2 LQKENI. The length of the CDR3 is 14 residues. The ends were cut back, 2 bases at V and 1 base at J, with 8 bases in the middle. The CDR3 nucleotides are TGTGCCAGCTCACCAAGTAACTGGAACACTGAAGCTTTCTTT. It translates to CASSPSNWNTEAFF.

The chain has TRBV28 and TRBJ2-5; 11 bases are a match to TRBD2. Germline CDR1 is MDHEN and CDR2 is SYDVKM. The junction had 13 bases not matched to a gene; V was cut back by 3 bases and J by 4 bases. This CDR3 region has 18 residues. This CDR3 reads CASSLRAMTSGTVETQYF. The CDR3 DNA sequence: TGTGCCAGCAGTTTGCGGGCAATGACTAGCGGGACTGTAGAGACCCAGTACTTC.

CDR3 nucleotides: TGTGCCTGGAGTGTATTGGGCGGGCGAGCTTACGAGCAGTACTTC. It yields the protein CAWSVLGGRAYEQYF. The chain has TRBV30 and TRBJ2-7; D possibly corresponds to TRBD2 (5 bases). The germline gives CDR1 GTSNPN, CDR2 SVGIG (reference sequence). The CDR3 consists of 15 residues. Trimming took off 0 bases at V and 4 bases at J, with 16 bases between the two ends.

This sequence joins TRBV7-2 and TRBJ2-3, with D tentatively TRBD2 (6 bases). The V gene lost 3 bases and the J gene lost 0 bases, with 10 bases spanning the gap. This CDR3 is 15 amino acids long. CDR1 SGHTA and CDR2 FQGNSA come from the germline V gene. CDR3 in amino acids: CASSFPSGSTDTQYF. DNA of the CDR3: TGTGCCAGCAGCTTTCCAAGCGGGAGCACAGATACGCAGTATTTT.

In its sample, this clone was seen once. The CDR3 loop is CASSAYSFEKLFF. CDR3 nucleotide sequence: TGTGCCAGCAGCGCCTACAGTTTTGAAAAACTGTTTTTT. The chain couples TRBV5-6 to TRBJ1-4, with D unclear. The germline V gene encodes CDR1 SGHDT and CDR2 YYEEEE. V lost 4 bases, J lost 7 bases, and 11 bases lay in between. This CDR3 region has 13 residues.

The V call is TRBV28, the J call TRBJ1-6, with a weak D call TRBD1 (5 bases). The CDR3 is 19 residues long. V was clipped by 4 bases and J by 4 bases, with 23 bases between them. The germline V gene has CDR1 MDHEN and CDR2 SYDVKM. This chain's CDR3 is CASSSPGTAPGGYNSPLHF. DNA of the CDR3: TGTGCCAGCAGTTCCCCCGGGACGGCGCCGGGGGGTTATAATTCACCCCTCCACTTT.

The CDR3 loop reads CASSLASLGANVLTF. The CDR3 nucleotides are TGTGCCAGCAGCCTAGCGTCCTTGGGGGCCAACGTCCTGACTTTC. The genes are TRBV28 and TRBJ2-6; perhaps TRBD2 as D (6 bases). The CDR3 has 15 amino acids. Trimming left V 6 bases short and J 4 bases short, with 13 bases between. Germline CDR1 reads MDHEN; CDR2 reads SYDVKM.